This T cell receptor (beta chain) came from a study of blood T cell repertoires in COVID-19. Overall study: From T cells, B-cell-depleted T cells, or PBMCs came the material, which was cDNA or gDNA.

Authors' analysis steps: Amplification with reference gene primers provided the estimates of nucleated cell counts. Clones were read by immunoSEQ multiplex PCR, and TCRdb kept only the in-frame ones, dropping some. V and J calls plus clone size are reproduced from that table; the DNA served to infer D and trimming. The data hold around 300,000 clones, with under 90% observed a single time. The germline CDR1 and CDR2 sequences are MNHNY and SVGAGI (reference sequence). V was cut by 2 bases and J by 1 base, with 8 bases left in between. The CDR3 extends over 14 amino acids. Grouping used clinical history reported by participants in a survey and questionnaire.

The chain links TRBV6-6 to TRBJ1-1, with no clear D. The TCR sequence derives from a woman in her twenties or thirties who had recovered from COVID-19. The sample taken for sequencing was PBMCs or T cells enriched from blood (not recorded which). The CDR3 protein is CASSYGTENTEAFF. The CDR3 nucleotides are TGTGCCAGCAGTTACGGTACAGAGAACACTGAAGCTTTCTTT.